This TCR beta chain was observed in a study of T cells in Graves' hyperthyroidism and ophthalmopathy. This clonotype has a handful of counts. The target antigen is unknown. Using RNA transcripts as the source, TCR beta CDR3 regions were amplified. Researchers ran a first-round RT-PCR on the TCR CDR3 using the HTBI primer set. Each CDR3 protein gets one entry after TCRdb re-called the multiplex PCR reads with MiXCR. There are under 350,000 distinct CDR3 sequences in the sample; about a sixth occur only once, and about 51% lies in the top ten. CDR3 length equals 18 residues. From germline, CDR1 is SGHRS and CDR2 YFSETQ. Trimming took 2 bases from V and 1 from J, leaving 16 bases between them. It was roughly 10 ml of fresh peripheral blood that supplied the PBMCs. Whole-study results and caveats: Stable hyperthyroidism was told apart from ophthalmopathy by a model built on 13 V-J features.

The source of this sequence is a woman aged 60-70 years with Graves' ophthalmopathy. The sequencing input was blood. The V call is TRBV5-1, the J call TRBJ2-6, with D maybe TRBD1 (6 bases). CDR3 sequence (DNA): TGCGCCAGCAGCTTCCGCGGCAGGGGCATTTCTGGGGCCAACGTCCTGACTTTC. The encoded protein is CASSFRGRGISGANVLTF.